Listed here are 22 T cell receptor beta chains from one sample, sequenced in a study of blood T cells in healthy people across ages. A second PCR, run for 7 to 11 cycles, used a sample-barcoded 5' primer plus a J-beta primer mix. From the 5' RACE reads, TCRdb called clonotypes with MiXCR, one entry per CDR3 protein. The sample has 850,000 to 1,000,000 distinct CDR3 sequences; 51% are singletons. The sample taken for sequencing was blood. These receptors originate from a woman in her sixties or seventies in good health.

The sample holds one count of this clonotype. The chain combines TRBV20-1 with TRBJ2-3, with 12 bases identical to TRBD2. CDR1 is DFQATT, CDR2 SNEGSKA, per germline (reference sequence). The ends lost 6 bases at V and 11 bases at J; junction bases unmatched: 12. This CDR3 comprises 14 residues. CDR3 sequence reads: CSASVPGLAGRQYF. The DNA of the CDR3 is TGCAGTGCCTCCGTTCCGGGACTAGCGGGTAGGCAGTATTTT.

The V call is TRBV20-1, the J call TRBJ2-1; the match to TRBD1 covers 11 bases. The CDR3 totals 16 residues. Germline trimming cut 6 bases from V and 6 bases from J; bases unmatched to any gene: 13. CDR1 and CDR2 from the germline V gene are DFQATT and SNEGSKA (reference sequence). This chain's CDR3 is CSAIDRGQGAVNEQFF. CDR3 DNA sequence: TGCAGTGCAATTGACCGAGGACAGGGGGCTGTCAATGAGCAGTTCTTC.

The rearrangement links TRBV10-3 to TRBJ2-7; the match to TRBD2 covers 10 bases. Losses at the gene ends were 3 bases for V and 4 bases for J; bases not matched to a gene: 9. The CDR3 runs 16 residues. Looked up from germline, CDR1 is ENHRY and CDR2 is SYGVKD. The CDR3 sequence: CAISDPGTSASYEQYF. The CDR3 DNA is TGTGCCATCAGTGACCCCGGGACTAGCGCCTCTTACGAGCAGTACTTC.

The chain joins TRBV14 to TRBJ2-3; D may match TRBD1 or TRBD2 (5 bases each). Germline assignment: CDR1 SGHDN and CDR2 FVKESK. The CDR3 runs 16 residues. Trimming cost V 6 bases and J 7 bases, with 23 bases left between them. CDR3 in DNA: TGTGCCAGCAGTCTGGGGCTAGTGGGAGCTGGGTATACGCAGTATTTT. Its translation: CASSLGLVGAGYTQYF.

A few counts support this clonotype. The chain links TRBV12-3 or TRBV12-4 to TRBJ2-5, with D unresolved. Trimming cost V 5 bases and J 5 bases, with 12 bases left between them. The CDR3 runs 13 residues. The CDR3 region has the DNA TGTGCCAGCAGTCCCTGGTTGGGGGAGACCCAGTACTTC. Its translation is CASSPWLGETQYF.

The V gene is TRBV20-1, the J gene TRBJ1-4, with D hard to call. This CDR3 has 11 amino acids. Germline V gene sequence: CDR1 DFQATT, CDR2 SNEGSKA (reference sequence). With 4 bases removed from V and 10 bases from J, the gap between germline ends came to 10 bases. CDR3 in DNA: TGCAGTGCTATACAAGCCCGAAAACTGTTTTTT. This translates into CSAIQARKLFF.

In regard to this clonotype: One junction end does not reproduce the germline sequence, and a read error may be involved. The chain links TRBV4-2 to TRBJ2-5, with TRBD2 identical over 10 bases. CDR3 size: 17 residues. Germline V CDR1 and CDR2: LGHNA, YNFKEQ. DNA of the CDR3: TGTGCCTGCAGCCAGTCCGGTGCTAGCGGGGGTCAAGAGACCCAGTACTTC. This gives the protein CACSQSGASGGQETQYF.

The rearrangement joins TRBV5-1 to TRBJ1-1; D not certain. This CDR3 is built from 15 residues. The germline gives CDR1 SGHRS, CDR2 YFSETQ. The ends were cut back, 0 bases at V and 1 base at J, with 10 bases in the middle. In DNA, the CDR3 is TGCGCCAGCAGCTTGGAACGTCGTGGGAACACTGAAGCTTTCTTT. Amino acids: CASSLERRGNTEAFF. The full variable domain, completed using reference TRBV5-1 and TRBJ1-1, is KAGVTQTPRYLIKTRGQQVTLSCSPISGHRSVSWYQQTPGQGLQFLFEYFSETQRNKGNFPGRFSGRQFSNSRSEMNVSTLELGDSALYLCASSLERRGNTEAFFGQGTRLTVV.

This chain connects TRBV28 to TRBJ2-3, with 9 nucleotides matching TRBD2. Losses at the gene ends were 0 bases for V and 4 bases for J; bases not matched to a gene: 5. Germline assignment: CDR1 MDHEN and CDR2 SYDVKM. The CDR3 has 16 residues. The CDR3 DNA follows: TGTGCCAGCAGTTTATGGGGTAGCGGGAGTTCAGATACGCAGTATTTT. Its protein product is CASSLWGSGSSDTQYF.

The rearrangement links TRBV7-6 to TRBJ2-1, with D possibly matching TRBD2 (6 bases). There are 16 residues in the CDR3. The germline CDR1 and CDR2 sequences are SGHVS and FNYEAQ. V was pared by 4 bases and J by 4 bases, with 17 bases between. The CDR3 DNA sequence: TGTGCCAGCAGCTCCCGGGATGGCGGGACTTACAATGAGCAGTTCTTC. This encodes CASSSRDGGTYNEQFF.

The table lists this clonotype with a few counts. This chain joins TRBV10-3 and TRBJ2-7; D is uncertain. V lost 1 base and J 1 base, leaving 8 bases between the germline ends. CDR3 length: 14 amino acids. The V gene's germline CDR1 is ENHRY and CDR2 SYGVKD. DNA for the CDR3: TGTGCCATCAGTGAGTGGGCAAATTCCTACGAGCAGTACTTC. Translated: CAISEWANSYEQYF.

This clonotype turned up a few times. J is TRBJ1-2 and V is TRBV6-1; possible D gene TRBD1, 5 bases. V was trimmed by 3 bases and J by 4 bases, leaving 12 bases between them. There are 14 residues in the CDR3. Germline V gives CDR1 MNHNS, CDR2 SASEGT. As DNA, the CDR3 is TGTGCCAGCAGTGACGAGTGGGGGGGCTATGGCTACACCTTC. Protein: CASSDEWGGYGYTF.

The chain has TRBV7-2 and TRBJ1-2, with D possibly TRBD1 on 6 matching bases. V lost 5 bases to trimming and J lost 2 bases, with 12 bases between them. There are 14 residues in the CDR3. The germline V gene encodes CDR1 SGHTA and CDR2 FQGNSA. The CDR3, as DNA: TGTGCCAGCAGCCGGGACATTTCAAACTATGGCTACACCTTC. It is translated as CASSRDISNYGYTF.

This clonotype appeared many times. The chain combines TRBV29-1 with TRBJ2-7; 7 bases are a match to TRBD1. Trimming took 4 bases from V and 2 from J; bases not matched to a gene: 5. The germline V gene has CDR1 SQVTM and CDR2 ANQGSEA. This CDR3 is 13 amino acids long. The CDR3 protein is CSVGTGGPYEQYF. As DNA, the CDR3 is TGCAGCGTTGGGACAGGTGGGCCCTACGAGCAGTACTTC.

CDR3 coding DNA: TGTGCCAGCAGTAGGGCTAGCGGGATATCCGGGGAGCTGTTTTTT. Protein product: CASSRASGISGELFF. This rearrangement joins TRBV11-2 to TRBJ2-2; TRBD2 matches at 9 bases. This CDR3 comprises 15 residues. J was trimmed by 6 bases and V by 6 bases; bases with no gene match: 8. Germline assignment: CDR1 SGHAT and CDR2 FQNNGV.

This chain links TRBV6-2 or TRBV6-3 with TRBJ2-4; no definite D call. V shed 6 bases and J shed 5 bases, with 20 bases lying between them. Germline CDR1 is MNHEY and CDR2 is SVGEGT. This CDR3 contains 16 residues. The CDR3 DNA is TGTGCCAGCAGCCACGACTTACTCCGCCGTGAAAACATTCAGTACTTC. This codes for CASSHDLLRRENIQYF.

This clonotype was seen a few times. The chain combines TRBV12-3 or TRBV12-4 with TRBJ2-1; D is unclear. This CDR3 contains 13 residues. The germline V and J ends were trimmed by 8 bases and 6 bases, with 14 bases remaining between them. The CDR3 DNA reads as TGTGCCAGCGGTTGGAGTTCGGTCAATGAGCAGTTCTTC. The encoded protein is CASGWSSVNEQFF.

The chain uses TRBV6-2 or TRBV6-3 and TRBJ2-3, with a tentative D call TRBD2 (5 bases). There are 16 residues in the CDR3. Per the germline V gene, CDR1 is MNHEY and CDR2 is SVGEGT. The ends were cut back, 2 bases at V and 0 bases at J, with 12 bases in the middle. In nucleotides, the CDR3 is TGTGCCAGCAGTTACCGGACTTCCTCTAGCACAGATACGCAGTATTTT. Protein: CASSYRTSSSTDTQYF.

The rearrangement joins TRBV25-1 to TRBJ2-7, with 12 bases aligning to TRBD1. The germline gives CDR1 MGHDK, CDR2 SYGVNS. The CDR3 spans 17 residues. V shed 3 bases and J 2 bases; nucleotides not matched to a gene: 8. For the CDR3, the DNA is TGTGCCAGCAGTGAGTCCGGGACAGGGGGCCACACCTACGAGCAGTACTTC. It yields the protein CASSESGTGGHTYEQYF.

The chain couples TRBV5-1 to TRBJ2-3; D ambiguous. CDR3 length: 14 amino acids. Germline assignment: CDR1 SGHRS and CDR2 YFSETQ. V lost 1 base, J lost 2 bases, and 8 bases lay in between. CDR3 in amino acids: CASSLSPYTDTQYF. CDR3 bases: TGCGCCAGCAGCTTGAGCCCTTACACAGATACGCAGTATTTT.

The V and J genes are TRBV12-3 or TRBV12-4 and TRBJ2-6; 11 nucleotides line up with TRBD1. Losses at the gene ends were 6 bases for V and 1 base for J; bases not matched to a gene: 5. CDR3 length: 17 amino acids. The CDR3 here is CASRPGQGGSGANVLTF. The DNA for the CDR3 is TGTGCCAGCAGGCCGGGACAGGGGGGATCTGGGGCCAACGTCCTGACTTTC.

This chain links TRBV20-1 with TRBJ2-7; weak D call: TRBD2 (5 bases). Germline CDR1 is DFQATT and CDR2 is SNEGSKA (reference sequence). V lost 3 bases to trimming and J lost 2 bases, with 11 bases between them. The CDR3 extends over 13 amino acids. The CDR3 sequence: CSASHRGAYEQYF. DNA for the CDR3: TGCAGTGCTAGTCACCGGGGTGCCTACGAGCAGTACTTC.